This T cell receptor beta chain was identified in a study of T cell changes during pregnancy in multiple sclerosis. The CDR3 spans 15 residues. Deletions cut 10 bases from V and 5 bases from J, with 20 bases between. Germline CDR1 reads MDHEN; CDR2 reads SYDVKM. Measured with immunoSEQ multiplex PCR; TCRdb has only the in-frame clones, and not every one. The sample shows about 44,000 clones, roughly 89% of them seen only once. This TCR was recovered from a female donor with multiple sclerosis, enrolled in a pregnancy study. The rearrangement uses TRBV28 and TRBJ2-2; D is possibly TRBD2 (6 bases). The material was CD4+ T cells from peripheral blood mononuclear cells, obtained in the first trimester of pregnancy. The chain's CDR3 is CATSRGLAWTGELFF. The DNA of the CDR3 is TGTGCCACTTCAAGGGGCCTAGCGTGGACCGGGGAGCTGTTTTTT. Combining the CDR3 with reference TRBV28 and TRBJ2-2 gives the whole variable domain DVKVTQSSRYLVKRTGEKVFLECVQDMDHENMFWYRQDPGLGLRLIYFSYDVKMKEKGDIPEGYSVSREKKERFSLILESASTNQTSMYLCATSRGLAWTGELFFGEGSRLTVL.